The sequence of this T cell receptor beta chain was determined in a study of early T cells in non-severe SARS-CoV-2 infection. The V gene lost 0 bases and the J gene lost 4 bases, with 16 bases spanning the gap. Germline CDR1 is LGHNA and CDR2 is YSLEER. This CDR3 spans 18 amino acids. TCRdb itself ran the 5' RACE reads through MiXCR, one entry per CDR3 protein. The data show tens of thousands of distinct CDR3 sequences, 6.2% seen once. The receptor was isolated from an adult who was a healthcare worker with PCR-confirmed SARS-CoV-2 infection or an uninfected control (not recorded which). Sequencing was done on a sample of whole blood. The genes are TRBV4-3 and TRBJ1-6, with D unresolved. The CDR3 sequence is CASSQDLTLSGYNSPLHF. The DNA of the CDR3 is TGCGCCAGCAGCCAAGATTTGACCTTATCTGGGTATAATTCACCCCTCCACTTT.